The rows below give T cell receptor beta chains drawn from one sample of a study of long-term antiretroviral therapy in people with HIV. The method was immunoSEQ multiplex PCR; TCRdb's version includes in-frame clones alone and lacks a portion of them. The sample records more than 10,000 clones, about 88% being singletons. Sample: unsorted PBMCs, taken 2.1 years after starting antiretroviral therapy. The receptors here all came from a woman aged 40 to 55 with HIV. Both conserved end residues are part of each CDR3. The D gene is left open where the match is weak. Only some rows state a clone size, as once, few, many or a class for expanded clones.

>TRBV4-1|TRBD1|TRBJ1-1|.
TGCGCCAGCAGCCAGCCGACCAAGGACAGGGGGCGCGGAACTGAAGCTTTCTTT
CASSQPTKDRGRGTEAFF
>TRBV30|.|TRBJ1-6|.
TGTGCCTGGAGTGTACGTCCAGTTAGCTCCTATAATTCACCCCTCCACTTT
CAWSVRPVSSYNSPLHF
>TRBV27|.|TRBJ2-5|.
TGTGCCAGCAGTCGGGACCAGGCGTATGAGACCCAGTACTTC
CASSRDQAYETQYF
>TRBV19|.|TRBJ1-1|.
TGTGCCAGTAGTCCCCTTTTTGGAGACAAGAACACTGAAGCTTTCTTT
CASSPLFGDKNTEAFF
>TRBV5-1|.|TRBJ2-7|.
TGCGCCAGCAGCGGGGACACCTACGAGCAGTACTTC
CASSGDTYEQYF
>TRBV18|.|TRBJ1-3|.
TGTGCCAGCTCACCGGACACGAGCTCTGGAAACACCATATATTTT
CASSPDTSSGNTIYF
>TRBV4-2|TRBD2|TRBJ2-5|.
TGTGCCAGCAAATGGGGACTAGCGGGGGGGCCCTCCGAGACCCAGTACTTC
CASKWGLAGGPSETQYF
>TRBV27|.|TRBJ2-3|.
TGTGCCAGCAGTTTAAGACAGTCTAGCACAGATACGCAGTATTTT
CASSLRQSSTDTQYF
>TRBV7-2|.|TRBJ1-2|.
TGTGCCAGCAGCCCCGACAGTGGCCTCGGCTACACCTTC
CASSPDSGLGYTF
>TRBV2|TRBD1|TRBJ1-2|.
TGTGCCAGCAGTGAATTTGGCAGGGGGCCTGGCTACACCTTC
CASSEFGRGPGYTF
>TRBV5-6|.|TRBJ2-5|.
TGTGCCAGCAGCTTGGTAGAGACCCAGTACTTC
CASSLVETQYF
>TRBV6-5|.|TRBJ1-2|.
TGTGCCAGCAGAACAGTTTCCTATGGCTACACCTTC
CASRTVSYGYTF
>TRBV5-1|TRBD1|TRBJ1-4|.
TGCGCCAGCAGCAGCTTTCTAGGACAGGGAGGAAAACTGTTTTTT
CASSSFLGQGGKLFF
>TRBV11-2|.|TRBJ2-4|.
TGTGCCAGCAGCTTAGTCCCCAGGCCAAAAAACATTCAGTACTTC
CASSLVPRPKNIQYF
>TRBV29-1|.|TRBJ1-1|once
TGCAGCGTTGAAGGCCAGGGTTCGGGTGAAGCTTTCTTT
CSVEGQGSGEAFF
>TRBV19|.|TRBJ1-2|.
TGTGCCAGTAGTACCTCCAGGACGGCTGGCTACACCTTC
CASSTSRTAGYTF
>TRBV2|.|TRBJ2-5|.
TGTGCCAGCAGAAACTTGCGGGGAGAGACCCAGTACTTC
CASRNLRGETQYF
>TRBV6-1|.|TRBJ2-2|few
TGTGCCAGCAGTGTCCAGCCGGGACAGAACACCGGGGAGCTGTTTTTT
CASSVQPGQNTGELFF
>TRBV6-5|TRBD1|TRBJ1-2|.
TGTGCCAGCAGACCACAGGGGAACTATGGCTACACCTTC
CASRPQGNYGYTF
>TRBV5-4|TRBD1|TRBJ1-4|.
TGTGCCAGCAGCCTAGGACAGGGGGGGGAAAAACTGTTTTTT
CASSLGQGGEKLFF
>TRBV6-6|.|TRBJ1-1|.
TGTGCCAGCAGTGCGGAGGACTTGAACACTGAAGCTTTCTTT
CASSAEDLNTEAFF
>TRBV11-3|TRBD1|TRBJ2-1|.
TGTGCCAGCAGCTTAGGAGGGACAGGCACCTACAATGAGCAGTTCTTC
CASSLGGTGTYNEQFF
>TRBV30|TRBD2|TRBJ2-1|.
TGTGCCTGGAGTGTGCTGGGACTAGCGTTTGTTAATGAGCAGTTCTTC
CAWSVLGLAFVNEQFF
>TRBV9|TRBD2|TRBJ2-3|few
TGTGCCAGCAGCGCCGGTAGCGGGGGGACAGATACGCAGTATTTT
CASSAGSGGTDTQYF
>TRBV5-6|TRBD1|TRBJ2-7|.
TGTGCCAGCAGCTTGATAGGGGGCCCGAGGGTCTACGAGCAGTACTTC
CASSLIGGPRVYEQYF
>TRBV2|.|TRBJ2-3|.
TGTGCCAGCAGGGTCTCCGGGACTGACACAGATACGCAGTATTTT
CASRVSGTDTDTQYF
>TRBV5-1|.|TRBJ1-2|.
TGCGCCAGCAAAGATCGGGCGCCTGGCTACACCTTC
CASKDRAPGYTF
>TRBV19|.|TRBJ2-1|.
TGTGCCAGTAGTACCGAAGGTCGAGAGGATGAGCAGTTCTTC
CASSTEGREDEQFF
>TRBV30|TRBD1|TRBJ1-1|.
TGTGCCTGGAGTGCTGGACAGGGGGACCCTGAAGCTTTCTTT
CAWSAGQGDPEAFF
>TRBV7-9|.|TRBJ1-2|.
TGTGCCAGCAGCCTAGGACTCCGGACAGATCCCAGTAGCTATGGCTACACCTTC
CASSLGLRTDPSSYGYTF
>TRBV7-9|TRBD2|TRBJ2-5|once
TGTGCCAGCAGCCTAGCGGCTAGCGGGGACCTCAGGGAGACCCAGTACTTC
CASSLAASGDLRETQYF
>TRBV7-6|TRBD1|TRBJ2-7|.
TGTGCCAGCAGCTCCGTTACAGGGGGATCCATATACGAGCAGTACTTC
CASSSVTGGSIYEQYF
>TRBV6-5|.|TRBJ1-1|few
TGTGCCAGCAGCCGCGCTACAACGTTGAACACTGAAGCTTTCTTT
CASSRATTLNTEAFF
>TRBV6-6|.|TRBJ1-6|.
TGTGCCAGCAGTTACTCTGGTAATTCACCCCTCCACTTT
CASSYSGNSPLHF
>TRBV5-8|.|TRBJ2-3|.
TGTGCCAGCAGCGCCGGAACCCTAGCACCCTCGACTGCAGATACGCAGTATTTT
CASSAGTLAPSTADTQYF
>TRBV18|TRBD1|TRBJ2-2|.
TGTGCCAGCTCACCTGGACAGGGGGCGAGCGGGGAGCTGTTTTTT
CASSPGQGASGELFF
>TRBV9|TRBD1|TRBJ2-3|few
TGTGCCAGCAGCGTGGACAGGGGGCTGGATACGCAGTATTTT
CASSVDRGLDTQYF
>TRBV28|TRBD1|TRBJ1-4|once
TGTGCCACCCGACAGGGAGGGGGAACTAATGAAAAACTGTTTTTT
CATRQGGGTNEKLFF
>TRBV5-4|.|TRBJ1-5|.
TGCGCCAGCAGCCAAGATTTCGGTAGCAATCAGCCCCAGCATTTT
CASSQDFGSNQPQHF
>TRBV5-1|TRBD1|TRBJ2-1|.
TGCGCCAGCAGCCCCGGGACAGGGGAAGGGTACAATGAGCAGTTCTTC
CASSPGTGEGYNEQFF
>TRBV27|.|TRBJ2-6|.
TGTGCCAGCAGTTTATTAGCCTCTGGGGCCAACGTCCTGACTTTC
CASSLLASGANVLTF
>TRBV7-9|.|TRBJ2-3|.
TGTGCCAGCAGCTTAACAGGGACAGATACGCAGTATTTT
CASSLTGTDTQYF
>TRBV21-1|.|TRBJ2-1|.
TGTGCCAGGATAACTGGGCGGGACTCCTACAATGAGCAGTTCTTC
CARITGRDSYNEQFF
>TRBV19|.|TRBJ1-5|.
TGTGCCAGTAGTATCTGGGGCAATCAGCCCCAGCATTTT
CASSIWGNQPQHF
>TRBV7-4|.|TRBJ2-7|.
TGTGCCAGCAGCTTAGACCGGCAGGGTATCTACGAGCAGTACTTC
CASSLDRQGIYEQYF
>TRBV5-1|TRBD1|TRBJ2-1|.
TGCGCCAGCAGCTTACGGGACAGCTACAATGAGCAGTTCTTC
CASSLRDSYNEQFF
>TRBV19|TRBD1|TRBJ1-1|.
TGTGCCAGTAGTATACAGGGGGCGCGGAAGTCTGAAGCTTTCTTT
CASSIQGARKSEAFF
>TRBV5-5|.|TRBJ1-5|.
TGTGCCAGCAGCTCAGGAAGTGACAGATTCAATCAGCCCCAGCATTTT
CASSSGSDRFNQPQHF
>TRBV5-1|.|TRBJ1-1|.
TGCGCCAGCAGCTTGGACAGGATGAACACTGAAGCTTTCTTT
CASSLDRMNTEAFF
>TRBV27|.|TRBJ1-4|once
TGTGCCAGCAGTCCGAAGACCAGGGCTAATGAAAAACTGTTTTTT
CASSPKTRANEKLFF
>TRBV9|TRBD1|TRBJ1-5|.
TGTGCCAGCAGCGACCGGGACAGGGATCAGCCCCAGCATTTT
CASSDRDRDQPQHF
>TRBV19|TRBD1|TRBJ1-5|once
TGTGCCAGTAGTATCTCAACAGGGGGCGGCAATCAGCCCCAGCATTTT
CASSISTGGGNQPQHF
>TRBV6-6|TRBD1|TRBJ2-3|.
TGTGCCAGCAGAGGCCTCGGGACAGGGTACACAGATACGCAGTATTTT
CASRGLGTGYTDTQYF